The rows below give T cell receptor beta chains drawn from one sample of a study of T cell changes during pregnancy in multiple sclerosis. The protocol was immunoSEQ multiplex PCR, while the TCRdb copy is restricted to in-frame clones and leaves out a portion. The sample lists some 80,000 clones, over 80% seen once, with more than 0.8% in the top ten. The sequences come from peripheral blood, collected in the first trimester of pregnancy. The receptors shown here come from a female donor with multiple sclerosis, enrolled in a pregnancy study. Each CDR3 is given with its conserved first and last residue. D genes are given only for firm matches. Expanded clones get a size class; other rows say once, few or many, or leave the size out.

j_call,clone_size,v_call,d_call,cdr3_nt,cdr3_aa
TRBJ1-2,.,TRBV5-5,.,TGTGCCAGCAGTCGGATGTCGGTAGGGGCAGATTATGGCTACACCTTC,CASSRMSVGADYGYTF
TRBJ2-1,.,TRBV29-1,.,TGCAGCGTTGAAGCCCTCCTACCTCCGAGGGATGAGCAGTTCTTC,CSVEALLPPRDEQFF
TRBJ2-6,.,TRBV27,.,TGTGCCAGCTCAACTCGTGTTGTTCTCTCTGGGGCCAACGTCCTGACTTTC,CASSTRVVLSGANVLTF
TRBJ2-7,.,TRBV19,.,TGTGCCAGTAGTATGGGGGGGGCAGGGCGAGGATACGAGCAGTACTTC,CASSMGGAGRGYEQYF
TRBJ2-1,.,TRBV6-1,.,TGTGCCAGCAGGAGCCCCCTTAAGCGAGAAGAGCAGTTCTTC,CASRSPLKREEQFF
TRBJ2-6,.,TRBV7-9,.,TGTGCCAGCAGCTTATGGGCAGGGTCAGGCTCTGGGGCCAACGTCCTGACTTTC,CASSLWAGSGSGANVLTF
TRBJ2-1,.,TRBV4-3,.,TGCGCCAGCAGCCAAGAGGGGAGCTCCTACAATGAGCAGTTCTTC,CASSQEGSSYNEQFF
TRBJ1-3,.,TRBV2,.,TGTGCCCCTTGGGGCAGTAAACCTGGAAACACCATATATTTT,CAPWGSKPGNTIYF
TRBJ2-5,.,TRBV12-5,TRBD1,TGTGCTAGTGGTGGGGACAGGTTTCAAGAGACCCAGTACTTC,CASGGDRFQETQYF
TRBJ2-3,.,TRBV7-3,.,TGTGCCAGCAGCTCGGGACATCAGACTAGCACAGATACGCAGTATTTT,CASSSGHQTSTDTQYF
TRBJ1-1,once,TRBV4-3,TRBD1,TGCGCCAGCAGCCCGACAGGGATGAACACTGAAGCTTTCTTT,CASSPTGMNTEAFF
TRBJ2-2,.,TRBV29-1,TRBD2,TGCAGCGTTGGACTAGCGTCGAGGACCGGGGAGCTGTTTTTT,CSVGLASRTGELFF
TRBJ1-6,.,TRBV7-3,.,TGTGCCAGCAGCCTACAGGGAACCCTGTATAATTCACCCCTCCACTTT,CASSLQGTLYNSPLHF
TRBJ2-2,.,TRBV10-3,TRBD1,TGTGCCATCTCCGGTGGACAGGGAATCACCGGGGAGCTGTTTTTT,CAISGGQGITGELFF
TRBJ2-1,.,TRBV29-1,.,TGCAGCGTTGACACTTACAATGAGCAGTTCTTC,CSVDTYNEQFF
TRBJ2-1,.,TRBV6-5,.,TGTGCCAGCAGTTACTCCGGGGTAGGTTTTTTCAGTGAGCAGTTCTTC,CASSYSGVGFFSEQFF
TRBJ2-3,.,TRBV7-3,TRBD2,TGTGCCAGCAGCCCAACAGCGGGGTTCACAGATACGCAGTATTTT,CASSPTAGFTDTQYF
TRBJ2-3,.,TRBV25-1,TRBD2,TGTGCCAGCAGTGTCTTCGGGACTAGCGGAAGGGGGCGTACGCAGTATTTT,CASSVFGTSGRGRTQYF
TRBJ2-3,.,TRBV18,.,TGTGCCAGCTCACCAGGTACCAGCGTGGGCACAGATACGCAGTATTTT,CASSPGTSVGTDTQYF
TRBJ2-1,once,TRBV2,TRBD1,TGTGCCAGCAGTCCACCGGGACAGGGTGTCAATGAGCAGTTCTTC,CASSPPGQGVNEQFF
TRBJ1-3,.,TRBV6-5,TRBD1,TGTGCCAGCAGTTACAGACAGGGGAGCGGAAACACCATATATTTT,CASSYRQGSGNTIYF
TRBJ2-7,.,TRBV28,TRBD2,TGTGCCAGCAGAAGTGCGGGAGAAACCCCCTCCTACGAGCAGTACTTC,CASRSAGETPSYEQYF
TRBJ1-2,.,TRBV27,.,TGTGCCAGCCGGTCGGCAGGGTGGTACTATGGCTACACCTTC,CASRSAGWYYGYTF
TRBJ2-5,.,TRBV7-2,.,TGTGCCAGCAGCTTGAGCGGGCGAAAAGAGACCCAGTACTTC,CASSLSGRKETQYF
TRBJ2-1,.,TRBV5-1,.,TGCGCCAGCAGCTTGACCCACGGGTCCTACAATGAGCAGTTCTTC,CASSLTHGSYNEQFF
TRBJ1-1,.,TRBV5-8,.,TGTGCCAGCAGCTTGGGGACAGAAGGGATGAACACTGAAGCTTTCTTT,CASSLGTEGMNTEAFF
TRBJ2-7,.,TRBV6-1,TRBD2,TGTGCCAGCAGTTCTCTAGCGGGGGGGCCCGACGAGCAGTACTTC,CASSSLAGGPDEQYF
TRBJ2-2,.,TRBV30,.,TGTGCCTGGAGGGGGAGAAACACCGGGGAGCTGTTTTTT,CAWRGRNTGELFF
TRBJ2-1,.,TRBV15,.,TGTGCCACCAGCAGAGATAAGTTCAGGGGCAATGAGCAGTTCTTC,CATSRDKFRGNEQFF
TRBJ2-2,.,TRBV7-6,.,TGTGCCAGCAGCTGGGGACAAAACACCGGGGAGCTGTTTTTT,CASSWGQNTGELFF
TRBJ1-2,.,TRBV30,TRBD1,TGTGCCTGGACAGGGGGAATCTATGGCTACACCTTC,CAWTGGIYGYTF
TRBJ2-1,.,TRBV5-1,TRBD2,TGCGCCAGCAGCTTGGACGGGGGGGGGTACAATGAGCAGTTCTTC,CASSLDGGGYNEQFF
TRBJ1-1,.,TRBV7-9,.,TGTGCCAGCAGACCATTGGGGCCCTTGAACACTGAAGCTTTCTTT,CASRPLGPLNTEAFF
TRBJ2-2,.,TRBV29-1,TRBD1,TGCAGCGCCCTAACAGGGGGCAACACCGGGGAGCTGTTTTTT,CSALTGGNTGELFF
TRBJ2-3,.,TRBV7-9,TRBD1,TGTGCCAGCAGCCTCGGACAGGGGCTCTCAGATACGCAGTATTTT,CASSLGQGLSDTQYF
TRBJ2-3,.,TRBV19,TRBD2,TGTGCCAGCTCTCTAGCGGAGAGTAAAGATACGCAGTATTTT,CASSLAESKDTQYF
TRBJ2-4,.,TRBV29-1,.,TGCAGCGTTGAAGAGGGAGACGGAAACATTCAGTACTTC,CSVEEGDGNIQYF
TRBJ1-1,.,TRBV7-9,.,TGTGCCAGCAGCTTGTGGGCTAAGAACACTGAAGCTTTCTTT,CASSLWAKNTEAFF
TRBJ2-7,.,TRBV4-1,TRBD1,TGCGCCAGCAGCATGAACAGGGGGGCCTACGAGCAGTACTTC,CASSMNRGAYEQYF
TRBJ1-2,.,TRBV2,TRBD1,TGTGCCAGCAGTGAGTCTGTGTGGGACAGGGGCAATGGCTACACCTTC,CASSESVWDRGNGYTF
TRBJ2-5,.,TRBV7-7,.,TGTGCCAGCAGCTTCAATTTTGACAGTTGGGAGACCCAGTACTTC,CASSFNFDSWETQYF
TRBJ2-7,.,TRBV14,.,TGTGCCAGCAGCCCCTTGACAGGTCCAGAGCAGTACTTC,CASSPLTGPEQYF
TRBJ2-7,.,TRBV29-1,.,TGCAGCGTTGAGCTCTCCGGGACGCGGGAAGGGGAGCAGTACTTC,CSVELSGTREGEQYF
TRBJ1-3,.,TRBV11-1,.,TGTGCCAGCACCTCGAGAATGAGCTCTGGAAACACCATATATTTT,CASTSRMSSGNTIYF
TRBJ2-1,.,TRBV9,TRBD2,TGTGCCAGCAGTTCGGGACTAGCTGGTCGGAATGAGCAGTTCTTC,CASSSGLAGRNEQFF
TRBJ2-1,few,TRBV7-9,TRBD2,TGTGCCAGCAGCTCCTCGGGACTAGCGGGGTCTTACAATGAGCAGTTCTTC,CASSSSGLAGSYNEQFF
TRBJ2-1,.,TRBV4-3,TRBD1,TGCGCCAGCAGCCAAGGGACAGGGGGCTACAATGAGCAGTTCTTC,CASSQGTGGYNEQFF
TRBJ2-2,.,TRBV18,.,TGTGCCAGCTCACCACCACCCAGTGGGGAGCTGTTTTTT,CASSPPPSGELFF
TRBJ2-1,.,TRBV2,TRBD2,TGTGCCAGCAAAACTAGCGTCTACAATGAGCAGTTCTTC,CASKTSVYNEQFF
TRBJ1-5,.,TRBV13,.,TGTGCCAGCAGCTTAGGCGGGGCAGGCGGGGATCAGCCCCAGCATTTT,CASSLGGAGGDQPQHF
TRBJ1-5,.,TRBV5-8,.,TGTGCCAGCAGCCTGATACTGAGCAATCAGCCCCAGCATTTT,CASSLILSNQPQHF
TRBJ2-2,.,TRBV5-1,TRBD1,TGCGCCAGCAGCCAACAGGGGCGCGGGCCCGGGGAGCTGTTTTTT,CASSQQGRGPGELFF